The 27 T cell receptor beta chains given below trace back to one sample, sequenced in a study of a mutant IDH1 vaccine in newly diagnosed glioma. The repertoire was sequenced with immunoSEQ multiplex PCR; TCRdb's copy has only in-frame clones and lacks some. The table lists about 58,000 clones, about four fifths of them singletons. Noted time point: week 35, safety follow-up. Vaccination used 300 ug of mutant IDH1 20-mer peptide per dose, with topical imiquimod. Antigens of these TCRs are unknown. The sample consisted of PBMCs, taken from a glioma patient whose treatment included an IDH1 peptide vaccine. The origin of the receptors is a man aged 40-49 years with glioma.

The chain recombines TRBV30 with TRBJ2-3, with D hard to call. The V end was cut by 0 bases, the J end by 4 bases, with 5 bases between. The CDR3 length is 12 residues. Germline V lookup: CDR1 GTSNPN, CDR2 SVGIG (reference sequence). The CDR3 nucleotides are TGTGCCTGGAGTGTGAACCCAGATACGCAGTATTTT. Its translation is CAWSVNPDTQYF.

This clone was counted a single time. This chain connects TRBV9 to TRBJ2-1; TRBD2 matches at 13 bases. The trim removed 7 bases at V and 4 bases at J, leaving 5 bases unmatched. This CDR3 contains 15 residues. Germline loops: CDR1 SGDLS, CDR2 YYNGEE. CDR3 loop: CASSRGLAGYNEQFF. Here the CDR3 DNA reads TGTGCCAGCTCCAGGGGACTAGCGGGGTACAATGAGCAGTTCTTC.

The chain employs TRBV5-1 and TRBJ1-1; 9 nucleotides line up with TRBD1. Germline CDR1 reads SGHRS; CDR2 reads YFSETQ. The length of the CDR3 is 15 residues. The J segment lost 1 base and the V segment lost 2 bases, leaving 3 bases of the junction unmatched. The CDR3 nucleotides are TGCGCCAGCAGCTTACAGGGGGCGAAGAACACTGAAGCTTTCTTT. Its translation is CASSLQGAKNTEAFF.

V is TRBV11-2 and J is TRBJ2-2, with 10 bases that match TRBD1. Unmatched junction bases numbered 7, after V lost 5 bases and J lost 4 bases. The germline V gene has CDR1 SGHAT and CDR2 FQNNGV. CDR3 length: 16 residues. The DNA for the CDR3 is TGTGCCAGCAGCACCCGGGACAGGGGTAGCACCGGGGAGCTGTTTTTT. Translated, it gives CASSTRDRGSTGELFF.

This clone was seen only a few times. CDR3 amino acids: CASTLTGRPGELFF. CDR3 nucleotide sequence: TGTGCCAGCACCCTGACAGGAAGGCCCGGGGAGCTGTTTTTT. The rearrangement joins TRBV27 to TRBJ2-2; weak D call: TRBD1 (6 bases). The CDR3 loop spans 14 amino acids. The germline V gene has CDR1 MNHEY and CDR2 SMNVEV (reference sequence). The ends were cut back, 7 bases at V and 6 bases at J, with 15 bases in the middle.

This clone was seen a few times. This rearrangement joins TRBV20-1 to TRBJ1-2, with D possibly matching TRBD1 (5 bases). This CDR3 contains 11 residues. Trimming left V 0 bases short and J 10 bases short, with 9 bases between. The V gene's germline CDR1 is DFQATT and CDR2 SNEGSKA (reference sequence). DNA for the CDR3: TGCAGTGCTAGAGAACCGGGGCCCTACACCTTC. Its protein product is CSAREPGPYTF.

The V gene is TRBV10-3, the J gene TRBJ2-7; possible D gene TRBD1, 6 bases. This CDR3 is 13 amino acids long. The V end was cut by 7 bases, the J end by 3 bases, with 13 bases between. The germline CDR1 and CDR2 sequences are ENHRY and SYGVKD. The CDR3 DNA reads as TGTGCCATCAATGGACAGATGGGCTACGAGCAGTACTTC. Its translation: CAINGQMGYEQYF.

This clone has only a few counts. Germline and junction disagree at one end, which may indicate a read error. The chain uses TRBV7-7 and TRBJ2-2; 9 bases agree with TRBD1. Germline CDR1 SSHAT, CDR2 FNYEAQ (reference sequence). This CDR3 region has 14 residues. The CDR3 DNA is TGTGCTAGCAGCCAACAGGGGGCTGTCGGGGAGCTGTTTTTT. Residues: CASSQQGAVGELFF.

The chain has TRBV7-2 and TRBJ2-7; TRBD1 matches 11 bases. Trimming cost V 5 bases and J 0 bases; bases outside gene matches: 6. Germline loops: CDR1 SGHTA, CDR2 FQGNSA. The CDR3 is 16 residues long. The CDR3 nucleotides read TGTGCCAGCAGCGGGCGGGACAGGGGGACCTCCTACGAGCAGTACTTC. Translation: CASSGRDRGTSYEQYF. The variable domain in full, with the rest retrieved from reference TRBV7-2 and TRBJ2-7, is GAGVSQSPSNKVTEKGKDVELRCDPISGHTALYWYRQSLGQGLEFLIYFQGNSAPDKSGLPSDRFSAERTGGSVSTLTIQRTQQEDSAVYLCASSGRDRGTSYEQYFGPGTRLTVT.

The chain carries TRBV30 and TRBJ2-5, with D possibly being TRBD1 or TRBD2 (6 bases each). Germline loops: CDR1 GTSNPN, CDR2 SVGIG (reference sequence). The CDR3 length is 14 residues. V lost 4 bases and J lost 1, with 13 bases in between. The CDR3 protein is CAWNRGASQETQYF. The CDR3 DNA reads as TGTGCCTGGAATAGGGGGGCATCCCAAGAGACCCAGTACTTC.

This chain uses TRBV10-2 with TRBJ1-6; the D gene is possibly TRBD1 (6 bases). V gave up 2 bases and J gave up 8 bases, with 10 bases separating them. CDR1 and CDR2 (germline): WSHSY, SAAADI. The CDR3 is made up of 14 amino acids. CDR3 residues: CASSETGRDSPLHF. The CDR3 nucleotides read TGCGCCAGCAGTGAGACAGGGAGGGATTCACCCCTCCACTTT.

The chain couples TRBV7-8 to TRBJ2-3; 7 bases fit TRBD1. Unmatched junction bases numbered 11, after V lost 3 bases and J lost 5 bases. Per germline, CDR1 SGHVS and CDR2 FQNEAQ. This CDR3 spans 16 amino acids. CDR3 in amino acids: CASSLRDRRPEDTQYF. The CDR3 DNA is TGTGCCAGCAGCTTGAGGGACAGACGTCCTGAAGATACGCAGTATTTT.

The chain carries TRBV13 and TRBJ1-1; maybe TRBD1 (5 bases). The germline V and J ends were trimmed by 4 bases and 0 bases, with 15 bases remaining between them. Looked up from germline, CDR1 is PRHDT and CDR2 is FYEKMQ (reference sequence). CDR3 size: 16 residues. This chain's CDR3 is CASSSGPDTLNTEAFF. The CDR3 nucleotides read TGTGCCAGCAGCTCCGGACCGGACACTTTGAACACTGAAGCTTTCTTT.

This chain links TRBV9 with TRBJ2-3, with 9 bases aligning to TRBD1. Germline loops: CDR1 SGDLS, CDR2 YYNGEE. The CDR3 runs to 15 residues. Unmatched junction bases numbered 3, after V lost 2 bases and J lost 2 bases. CDR3 sequence reads: CASSVRTGDTDTQYF. The CDR3 region has the DNA TGTGCCAGCAGCGTCCGGACAGGGGACACAGATACGCAGTATTTT.

This rearrangement joins TRBV14 to TRBJ2-1, with D tentatively TRBD2 (5 bases). V was trimmed by 0 bases and J by 0 bases, leaving 12 bases between them. This CDR3 has 17 amino acids. Germline V gene sequence: CDR1 SGHDN, CDR2 FVKESK. The CDR3: CASSQDRSGYSYNEQFF. As DNA, the CDR3 is TGTGCCAGCAGCCAAGATAGGAGCGGTTACTCCTACAATGAGCAGTTCTTC.

V is TRBV5-5 and J is TRBJ2-7; 12 bases align to TRBD1. V trimming: 4 bases; J trimming: 2 bases; junction bases outside the gene matches: 4. Germline values: CDR1 SGHKS, CDR2 YYEKEE (reference sequence). The CDR3 contains 15 residues. This CDR3 reads CASSPGTGGAYEQYF. CDR3 nucleotides: TGTGCCAGCAGCCCCGGGACAGGGGGCGCCTACGAGCAGTACTTC.

CDR3 nucleotide sequence: TGTGCCAGCAGCTACGGGACTAGCGGCAACAATGAGCAGTTCTTC. This encodes CASSYGTSGNNEQFF. This rearrangement joins TRBV11-3 to TRBJ2-1; TRBD2 agrees at 11 bases. CDR1 SGHNT and CDR2 YENEEA come from the germline V gene. The CDR3 extends over 15 amino acids. J was trimmed by 5 bases and V by 4 bases; bases with no gene match: 4.

This clone appeared a few times. The gene calls are TRBV18 and TRBJ1-5; the match to TRBD1 covers 7 bases. CDR3 length: 15 amino acids. The V segment lost 5 bases and the J segment 0 bases; nucleotides outside the gene matches: 4. Germline CDR1 reads KGHSH; CDR2 reads LQKENI. DNA for the CDR3: TGTGCCAGCTCAAGAGACAGGGATAGCAATCAGCCCCAGCATTTT. Protein product: CASSRDRDSNQPQHF. The variable domain in full, completed from reference TRBV18 and TRBJ1-5, reads NAGVMQNPRHLVRRRGQEARLRCSPMKGHSHVYWYRQLPEEGLKFMVYLQKENIIDESGMPKERFSAEFPKEGPSILRIQQVVRGDSAAYFCASSRDRDSNQPQHFGDGTRLSIL.

The chain couples TRBV7-2 to TRBJ1-2; tentatively, D is TRBD1 (5 bases). The CDR3 runs 16 residues. Per the germline V gene, CDR1 is SGHTA and CDR2 is FQGNSA. The germline V and J ends were trimmed by 5 bases and 8 bases, with 24 bases remaining between them. CDR3 protein: CASSQEPGRKLRGYTF. The CDR3, as DNA: TGTGCCAGCAGCCAAGAGCCGGGACGGAAGCTTAGGGGCTACACCTTC. The full variable domain, completed using reference TRBV7-2 and TRBJ1-2, is GAGVSQSPSNKVTEKGKDVELRCDPISGHTALYWYRQSLGQGLEFLIYFQGNSAPDKSGLPSDRFSAERTGGSVSTLTIQRTQQEDSAVYLCASSQEPGRKLRGYTFGSGTRLTVV.

The V and J genes are TRBV30 and TRBJ1-6; D gene ambiguous. The CDR3 spans 11 residues. Germline lookup yields CDR1 GTSNPN and CDR2 SVGIG (reference sequence). Trimming removed 2 bases at V and 10 bases at J, with 6 bases between. DNA of the CDR3: TGTGCCTGGAGTTCAGGCTCACCCCTCCACTTT. As protein: CAWSSGSPLHF.

The V gene is TRBV19, the J gene TRBJ1-6; D perhaps matches TRBD1 (6 bases). The germline gives CDR1 LNHDA, CDR2 SQIVND (reference sequence). Trimming took off 8 bases at V and 8 bases at J, with 10 bases between the two ends. The CDR3 totals 12 residues. The DNA for the CDR3 is TGTGCCAGTTTACAGGGAGATTCACCCCTCCACTTT. Translating gives CASLQGDSPLHF.

V is TRBV19 and J is TRBJ1-2; weak D call: TRBD1 (5 bases). The CDR3 spans 14 residues. V dropped 7 bases and J dropped 4 bases, with 16 bases sitting between them. CDR1 LNHDA and CDR2 SQIVND come from the germline V gene (reference sequence). The CDR3 DNA is TGTGCCAGTACCCTCGGGACGGGCATCTATGGCTACACCTTC. This codes for CASTLGTGIYGYTF.

The chain is built from TRBV4-3 and TRBJ1-2, with D uncertain. This CDR3 region has 15 residues. Germline CDR1 reads LGHNA; CDR2 reads YSLEER. The V end was cut by 0 bases, the J end by 8 bases, with 16 bases between. The DNA of the CDR3 is TGCGCCAGCAGCCAAGACTCGAGGAGGCAGTCGGGCTACACCTTC. As protein: CASSQDSRRQSGYTF.

The V gene is TRBV9, the J gene TRBJ1-3; TRBD1 might be the D (6 bases). Trimming removed 3 bases at V and 2 bases at J, with 15 bases between. Germline-derived CDR1 and CDR2 are SGDLS and YYNGEE. CDR3 length: 16 residues. Here the CDR3 DNA reads TGTGCCAGCAGCGAACAGGGCCTGGGAGCTGGAAACACCATATATTTT. Residues: CASSEQGLGAGNTIYF.

The chain carries TRBV5-4 and TRBJ2-3, with 13 bases matching TRBD2. The germline V gene encodes CDR1 SGHNT and CDR2 YYREEE (reference sequence). The CDR3 consists of 16 residues. V shed 2 bases and J 2 bases; nucleotides not matched to a gene: 2. The CDR3 nucleotides read TGTGCCAGCAGCTTCGGACTAGCGGGAGCCACAGATACGCAGTATTTT. Its translation: CASSFGLAGATDTQYF.

This chain uses TRBV27 with TRBJ2-7; 7 bases are shared with TRBD1. This CDR3 has 14 residues. J lost 5 bases, V lost 5 bases, and 9 bases had no gene match. Germline lookup yields CDR1 MNHEY and CDR2 SMNVEV (reference sequence). In DNA form, the CDR3 reads TGTGCCAGCAGTCTATGGACAGGCCCCCACGAGCAGTACTTC. It specifies CASSLWTGPHEQYF.

The chain couples TRBV4-2 to TRBJ2-3; tentatively, D is TRBD2 (7 bases). Per germline, CDR1 LGHNA and CDR2 YNFKEQ. Trimming took 4 bases from V and 0 from J, leaving 17 bases between them. The CDR3 extends over 17 amino acids. This CDR3 reads CASSLRGAGVSTDTQYF. The CDR3 DNA follows: TGTGCCAGCAGCCTCAGGGGTGCGGGGGTCAGCACAGATACGCAGTATTTT.